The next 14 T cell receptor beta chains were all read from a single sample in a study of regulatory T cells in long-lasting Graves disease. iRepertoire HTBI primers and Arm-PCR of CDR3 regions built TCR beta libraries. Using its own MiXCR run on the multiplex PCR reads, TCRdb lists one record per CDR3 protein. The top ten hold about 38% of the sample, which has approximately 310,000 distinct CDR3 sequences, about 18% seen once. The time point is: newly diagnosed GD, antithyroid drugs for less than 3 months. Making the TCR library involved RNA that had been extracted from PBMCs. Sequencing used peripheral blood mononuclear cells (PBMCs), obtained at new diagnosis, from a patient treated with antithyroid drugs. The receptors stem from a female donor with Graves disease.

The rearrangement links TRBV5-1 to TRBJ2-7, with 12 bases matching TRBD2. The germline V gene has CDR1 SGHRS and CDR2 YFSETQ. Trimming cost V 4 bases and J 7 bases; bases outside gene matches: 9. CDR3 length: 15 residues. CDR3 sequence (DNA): TGCGCCAGCAGCCCTCTAGCGGGAGGGCCCGGAGAGCAGTACTTC. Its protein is CASSPLAGGPGEQYF.

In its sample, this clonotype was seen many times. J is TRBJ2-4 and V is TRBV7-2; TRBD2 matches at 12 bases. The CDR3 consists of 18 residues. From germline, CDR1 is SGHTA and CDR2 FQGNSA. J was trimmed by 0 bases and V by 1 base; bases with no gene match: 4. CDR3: CASSLVPTSGGAKNIQYF. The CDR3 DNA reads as TGTGCCAGCAGCTTAGTTCCGACTAGCGGGGGAGCCAAAAACATTCAGTACTTC.

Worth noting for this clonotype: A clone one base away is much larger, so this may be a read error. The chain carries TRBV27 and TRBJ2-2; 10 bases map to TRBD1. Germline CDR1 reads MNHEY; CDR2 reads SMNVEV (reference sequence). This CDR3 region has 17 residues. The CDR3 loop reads CAGSRTGGLGDTGELFF. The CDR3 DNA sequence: TGTGCCGGCAGCCGGACAGGGGGGTTAGGGGACACCGGGGAGCTGTTTTTT.

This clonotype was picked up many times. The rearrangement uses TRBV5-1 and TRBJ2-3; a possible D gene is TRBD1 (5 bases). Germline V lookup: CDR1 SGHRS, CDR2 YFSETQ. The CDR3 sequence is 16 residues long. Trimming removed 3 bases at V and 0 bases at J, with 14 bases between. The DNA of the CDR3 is TGCGCCAGCAGCTGGGGCTTAGGAACTAGCACAGATACGCAGTATTTT. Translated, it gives CASSWGLGTSTDTQYF.

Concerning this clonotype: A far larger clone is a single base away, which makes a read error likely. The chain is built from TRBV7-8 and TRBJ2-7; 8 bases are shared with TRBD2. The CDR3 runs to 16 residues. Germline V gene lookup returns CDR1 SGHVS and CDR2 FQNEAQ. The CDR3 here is CASSLEAGVVYYGQYF. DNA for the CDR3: TGTGCCAGCAGCTTAGAAGCGGGAGTAGTGTACTACGGGCAGTACTTC.

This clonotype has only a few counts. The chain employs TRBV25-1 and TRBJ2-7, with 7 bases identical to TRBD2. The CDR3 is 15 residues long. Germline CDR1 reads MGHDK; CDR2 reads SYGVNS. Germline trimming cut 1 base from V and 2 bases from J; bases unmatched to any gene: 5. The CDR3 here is CASSEWPSGPYEQYF. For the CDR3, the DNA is TGTGCCAGCAGTGAATGGCCTAGCGGTCCCTACGAGCAGTACTTC.

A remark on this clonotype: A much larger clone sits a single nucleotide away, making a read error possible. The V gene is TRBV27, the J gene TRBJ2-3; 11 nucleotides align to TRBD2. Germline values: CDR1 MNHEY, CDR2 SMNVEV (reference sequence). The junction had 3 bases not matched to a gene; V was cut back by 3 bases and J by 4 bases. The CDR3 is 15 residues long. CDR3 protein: CASSFASGGSDTQYF. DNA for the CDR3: TGTGCCAGCAGTTTTGCTAGCGGGGGGTCAGATACGCAGTATTTT.

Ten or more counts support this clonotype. In nucleotides, the CDR3 is TGTGCCAGCAGCTTAGGACAGGGGGACTACGAGCAGTACTTC. It is translated as CASSLGQGDYEQYF. This chain links TRBV13 with TRBJ2-7; 8 bases map to TRBD1. V lost 0 bases and J lost 3; bases outside the gene matches: 1. This CDR3 has 14 residues. From germline, CDR1 is PRHDT and CDR2 FYEKMQ (reference sequence).

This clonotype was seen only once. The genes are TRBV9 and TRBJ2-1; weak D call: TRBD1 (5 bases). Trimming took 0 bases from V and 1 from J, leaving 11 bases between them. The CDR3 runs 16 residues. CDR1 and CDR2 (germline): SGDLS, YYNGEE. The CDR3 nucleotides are TGTGCCAGCAGCGTAGCTGTTTCAGGGTCCTACAATGAGCAGTTCTTC. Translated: CASSVAVSGSYNEQFF.

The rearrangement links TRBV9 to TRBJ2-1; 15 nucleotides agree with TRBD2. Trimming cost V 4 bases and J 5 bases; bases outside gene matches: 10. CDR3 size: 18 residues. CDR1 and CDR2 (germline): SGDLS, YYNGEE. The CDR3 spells CASSPGTSGRFSNNEQFF. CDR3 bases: TGTGCCAGCAGCCCAGGGACTAGCGGGAGGTTCAGCAACAATGAGCAGTTCTTC.

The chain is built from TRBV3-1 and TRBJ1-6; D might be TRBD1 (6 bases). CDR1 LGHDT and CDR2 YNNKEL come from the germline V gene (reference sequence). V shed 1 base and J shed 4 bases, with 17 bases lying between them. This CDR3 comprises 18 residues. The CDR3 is CASSQGFGGRGYNSPLHF. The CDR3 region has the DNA TGTGCCAGCAGCCAAGGTTTCGGGGGGCGAGGGTATAATTCACCCCTCCACTTT.

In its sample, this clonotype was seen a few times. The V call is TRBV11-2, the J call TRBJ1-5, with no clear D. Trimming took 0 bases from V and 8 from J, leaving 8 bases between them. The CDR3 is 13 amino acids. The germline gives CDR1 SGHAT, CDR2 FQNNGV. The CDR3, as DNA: TGTGCCAGCAGCTTAGACAGACTGGAGCCCCAGCATTTT. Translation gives CASSLDRLEPQHF.

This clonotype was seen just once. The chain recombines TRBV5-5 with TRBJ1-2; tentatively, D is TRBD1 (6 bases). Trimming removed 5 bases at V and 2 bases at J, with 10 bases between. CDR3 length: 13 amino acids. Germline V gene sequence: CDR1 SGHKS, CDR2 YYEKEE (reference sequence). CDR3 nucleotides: TGTGCCAGCAGGGGGACACCGAACTATGGCTACACCTTC. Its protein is CASRGTPNYGYTF.

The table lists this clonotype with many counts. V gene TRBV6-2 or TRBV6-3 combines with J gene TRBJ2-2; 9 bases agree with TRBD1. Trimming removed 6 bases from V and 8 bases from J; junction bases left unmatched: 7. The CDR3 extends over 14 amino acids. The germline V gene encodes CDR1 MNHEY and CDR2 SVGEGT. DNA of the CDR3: TGTGCCAGCAGGATGACAGGGGGAATTGGGGAGCTGTTTTTT. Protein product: CASRMTGGIGELFF.